These 24 T cell receptor beta chains share one sample of origin, sequenced in a study of sequential checkpoint blockade in melanoma. The data were produced by immunoSEQ multiplex PCR, yet TCRdb's version contains in-frame clones alone and is incomplete. The sample lists fewer than 4,000 clones, under 20% occurring once. Treatment described: randomized to nivolumab then ipilimumab (arm A) or the reverse (arm B). The source material was tumor tissue (inferred from file names), sampled from a patient given nivolumab and ipilimumab in sequence. These receptors came from a human donor with melanoma.

This clone was found a few times. This rearrangement joins TRBV9 to TRBJ2-3; TRBD1 matches 7 bases. Germline V CDR1 and CDR2: SGDLS, YYNGEE. The CDR3 covers 16 residues. Trimming at V came to 3 bases and at J to 1 base, leaving 8 bases not matched to a gene. The CDR3 sequence: CASSAGPGQRTDTQYF. DNA of the CDR3: TGTGCCAGCAGCGCGGGCCCGGGACAGCGCACAGATACGCAGTATTTT.

The chain has TRBV28 and TRBJ1-5; D is ambiguous. The CDR3 has 13 residues. V shed 3 bases and J shed 1 base, with 4 bases lying between them. Looked up from germline, CDR1 is MDHEN and CDR2 is SYDVKM. In DNA, the CDR3 is TGTGCCAGCAGTTTTTCGAGCAATCAGCCCCAGCATTTT. Protein product: CASSFSSNQPQHF.

This clone has just a few counts. The V and J genes are TRBV6-8 and TRBJ2-1; 9 nucleotides line up with TRBD2. Germline V gives CDR1 MNHGY, CDR2 SAAAGT. Germline trimming cut 2 bases from V and 8 bases from J; bases unmatched to any gene: 4. There are 14 residues in the CDR3. As DNA, the CDR3 is TGTGCCAGCAGTTACGGAGTAGCGGGAGATGAGCAGTTCTTC. It encodes CASSYGVAGDEQFF.

This clone was detected many times. The chain links TRBV4-1 to TRBJ1-5; no definite D call. The CDR3 is made up of 15 amino acids. Germline CDR1 reads MGHRA; CDR2 reads YSYEKL. V gave up 0 bases and J gave up 6 bases, with 12 bases separating them. Here the CDR3 DNA reads TGCGCCAGCAGCCAAGATCGGGCCCTAGCTCAGCCCCAGCATTTT. This translates into CASSQDRALAQPQHF.

This clone is classed as medium-sized. This chain links TRBV4-1 with TRBJ1-2; TRBD1 matches at 8 bases. Germline V gene data show CDR1 as MGHRA and CDR2 as YSYEKL. The J segment lost 4 bases and the V segment lost 1 base, leaving 11 bases of the junction unmatched. The CDR3 runs 17 residues. The CDR3 is CASSQGETGQGFYGYTF. The CDR3 DNA reads TGCGCCAGCAGCCAAGGGGAAACCGGACAGGGATTCTATGGCTACACCTTC.

The V call is TRBV6-8, the J call TRBJ1-5; D is unresolved. V dropped 6 bases and J dropped 3 bases, with 9 bases sitting between them. The CDR3 contains 13 residues. From germline, CDR1 is MNHGY and CDR2 SAAAGT. The CDR3 region is CASRGRINQPQHF. The CDR3 DNA reads TGTGCCAGCAGAGGGAGAATCAATCAGCCCCAGCATTTT.

This CDR3 is CASSSLTSGGVAEQFF. The CDR3, as DNA: TGTGCCAGCAGTTCCCTGACTAGCGGGGGGGTAGCTGAGCAGTTCTTC. The rearrangement links TRBV6-8 to TRBJ2-1; TRBD2 matches 14 bases. Trimming removed 4 bases from V and 9 bases from J; junction bases left unmatched: 8. Per the germline V gene, CDR1 is MNHGY and CDR2 is SAAAGT. This CDR3 contains 16 residues.

There are a few counts of this clone. The chain is built from TRBV15 and TRBJ2-1; TRBD1 is a possible D gene (6 bases). Germline loops: CDR1 LNHNV, CDR2 YYDKDF (reference sequence). Between the trimmed V and J ends, which lost 5 bases and 8 bases, there was a span of 22 bases. This CDR3 has 16 residues. CDR3 nucleotides: TGTGCCACCAGCCAAGCAGCAGCTGATGGGGGCGATGAGCAGTTCTTC. It is translated as CATSQAAADGGDEQFF.

This clone appeared once. This chain joins TRBV15 and TRBJ1-5, with no clear D. V lost 0 bases to trimming and J lost 4 bases, with 13 bases between them. This CDR3 has 16 residues. Germline V gene data show CDR1 as LNHNV and CDR2 as YYDKDF (reference sequence). CDR3 bases: TGTGCCACCAGCAGAGACTCCGACGGATTAAATCAGCCCCAGCATTTT. Its translation: CATSRDSDGLNQPQHF.

The J gene is TRBJ1-5, the V gene TRBV15; 7 bases are a match to TRBD1. Germline V gives CDR1 LNHNV, CDR2 YYDKDF (reference sequence). With 1 base clipped from V and 0 bases from J, the junction kept 9 bases outside the gene matches. The CDR3 covers 18 residues. CDR3 sequence reads: CATSRGQGGRISNQPQHF. The CDR3 DNA sequence: TGTGCCACCAGCAGAGGCCAGGGGGGGAGGATTAGCAATCAGCCCCAGCATTTT.

CDR3 bases: TGTGCCAGCAGCGCAGAATATAGCAATCAGCCCCAGCATTTT. Its protein is CASSAEYSNQPQHF. This chain joins TRBV6-8 and TRBJ1-5; no clear D gene. Per germline, CDR1 MNHGY and CDR2 SAAAGT. V was pared by 6 bases and J by 0 bases, with 9 bases between. The CDR3 is 14 amino acids.

This clone was detected only a few times. The chain carries TRBV6-8 and TRBJ2-7; D perhaps matches TRBD2 (6 bases). The CDR3 runs to 14 residues. Trimming took 5 bases from V and 0 from J, leaving 11 bases between them. CDR1 is MNHGY, CDR2 SAAAGT, per germline. The CDR3 here is CASSIWEDSYEQYF. CDR3 bases: TGTGCCAGCAGTATCTGGGAGGACTCCTACGAGCAGTACTTC.

J is TRBJ2-1 and V is TRBV19; D not resolved. The CDR3 is 13 residues long. CDR1 is LNHDA, CDR2 SQIVND, per germline (reference sequence). Deletions cut 9 bases from V and 9 bases from J, with 18 bases between. CDR3 in DNA: TGTGCCAGCCAAAAGGTCGGAGCATCTGAGCAGTTCTTC. Protein sequence: CASQKVGASEQFF.

This clone was counted ten times or more. The gene calls are TRBV11-3 and TRBJ1-2; TRBD1 aligns across 10 bases. Germline loops: CDR1 SGHNT, CDR2 YENEEA. The length of the CDR3 is 15 residues. The V gene end was trimmed by 4 bases and the J gene end by 6 bases; junction bases not matched to a gene: 8. CDR3 DNA: TGTGCCAGCAGCTCCCGACAGGGGGCGAATCATGGCTACACCTTC. Translated: CASSSRQGANHGYTF.

The table lists this clone with a few counts. The rearrangement links TRBV30 to TRBJ2-1, with 10 bases that match TRBD2. The CDR3 is 14 residues long. V lost 1 base and J lost 8; bases outside the gene matches: 5. The germline gives CDR1 GTSNPN, CDR2 SVGIG (reference sequence). This chain's CDR3 is CAWSALAGDDEQFF. In nucleotides, the CDR3 is TGTGCCTGGAGTGCCCTAGCGGGAGATGATGAGCAGTTCTTC. Full variable domain (rest looked up from reference TRBV30 and TRBJ2-1): SQTIHQWPATLVQPVGSPLSLECTVEGTSNPNLYWYRQAAGRGLQLLFYSVGIGQISSEVPQNLSASRPQDRQFILSSKKLLLSDSGFYLCAWSALAGDDEQFFGPGTRLTVL.

This clone was picked up a small number of times. The V and J genes are TRBV28 and TRBJ1-5; 8 nucleotides align to TRBD1. Trimming at V came to 4 bases and at J to 11 bases, leaving 19 bases not matched to a gene. This CDR3 contains 17 residues. Germline CDR1 and CDR2: MDHEN and SYDVKM. CDR3: CASSSPGGQERRRAQHF. CDR3 in DNA: TGTGCCAGCAGTTCGCCAGGGGGACAGGAGAGACGGAGGGCCCAGCATTTT.

The sample holds a few counts of this clone. The genes are TRBV11-3 and TRBJ2-2; 9 bases are a match to TRBD2. V was clipped by 3 bases and J by 5 bases; unmatched bases: 13. Per germline, CDR1 SGHNT and CDR2 YENEEA. The CDR3 contains 18 residues. The DNA of the CDR3 is TGTGCCAGCAGCTTGGCCCGGACTAGCGTAATTAAAACCGGGGAGCTGTTTTTT. Translating gives CASSLARTSVIKTGELFF.

The CDR3 region has the DNA TGTGCCAGCAGCAAAGCGGGAGAAAAGACCGGGGAGCTGTTTTTT. It specifies CASSKAGEKTGELFF. The V gene is TRBV9, the J gene TRBJ2-2; TRBD2 aligns across 8 bases. V shed 4 bases and J 5 bases; nucleotides not matched to a gene: 7. Germline V gives CDR1 SGDLS, CDR2 YYNGEE. CDR3 length: 15 residues.

As to this clone: At one of its ends the junction is not consistent with the germline gene, which may arise from a read error. This chain connects TRBV28 to TRBJ2-7, with D possibly being TRBD1 (6 bases). CDR1 is MDHEN, CDR2 SYDVKM, per germline. This CDR3 is 13 amino acids long. CDR3 region: CASSLSQTGTINF. The CDR3 nucleotides are TGTGCCAGCAGTTTAAGCCAAACCGGGACAATAAACTTC.

This chain uses TRBV11-3 with TRBJ2-7; D is perhaps TRBD2 (7 bases). V lost 3 bases and J lost 5, with 14 bases in between. The germline V gene encodes CDR1 SGHNT and CDR2 YENEEA. The CDR3 runs to 14 residues. The CDR3 is CASSFWEGGDEQYF. For the CDR3, the DNA is TGTGCCAGCAGCTTCTGGGAAGGGGGGGACGAGCAGTACTTC. The whole variable domain, filled in from reference TRBV11-3 and TRBJ2-7, reads EAGVVQSPRYKIIEKKQPVAFWCNPISGHNTLYWYLQNLGQGPELLIRYENEEAVDDSQLPKDRFSAERLKGVDSTLKIQPAELGDSAVYLCASSFWEGGDEQYFGPGTRLTVT.

By frequency in the sample, this clone is medium-sized. The chain couples TRBV9 to TRBJ2-2; D is unresolved. CDR1 is SGDLS, CDR2 YYNGEE, per germline. Between the trimmed V and J ends, which lost 0 bases and 1 base, there was a span of 13 bases. The CDR3 is 17 residues long. The CDR3 region has the DNA TGTGCCAGCAGCGTAGTGGTCCACTCTTTGAACACCGGGGAGCTGTTTTTT. This sequence encodes CASSVVVHSLNTGELFF. Full variable domain (rest looked up from reference TRBV9 and TRBJ2-2): DSGVTQTPKHLITATGQRVTLRCSPRSGDLSVYWYQQSLDQGLQFLIQYYNGEERAKGNILERFSAQQFPDLHSELNLSSLELGDSALYFCASSVVVHSLNTGELFFGEGSRLTVL.

This clone is large within its sample. The chain employs TRBV28 and TRBJ1-5, with 9 bases that match TRBD1. CDR3 length: 16 residues. After removal of 9 bases from V and 3 bases from J, the junction contained 12 bases not matched to a gene. CDR1 and CDR2 from the germline V gene are MDHEN and SYDVKM. CDR3 in amino acids: CASYDRDRAHNQPQHF. For the CDR3, the DNA is TGTGCCAGTTACGACCGGGACAGGGCCCACAATCAGCCCCAGCATTTT.

There are many counts of this clone. The chain couples TRBV11-3 to TRBJ1-5; TRBD1 might be the D (5 bases). V lost 5 bases and J lost 6, with 14 bases in between. The CDR3 loop spans 14 amino acids. Germline loops: CDR1 SGHNT, CDR2 YENEEA. The DNA for the CDR3 is TGTGCCAGCAGCCGAGGGACGGGGAGTCAGCCCCAGCATTTT. Translating it yields CASSRGTGSQPQHF. The full variable domain, with the rest looked up from reference TRBV11-3 and TRBJ1-5, is EAGVVQSPRYKIIEKKQPVAFWCNPISGHNTLYWYLQNLGQGPELLIRYENEEAVDDSQLPKDRFSAERLKGVDSTLKIQPAELGDSAVYLCASSRGTGSQPQHFGDGTRLSIL.

The CDR3 loop reads CASSEGEGDTDTQYF. The CDR3 DNA is TGTGCCAGCAGTGAGGGAGAAGGGGACACAGATACGCAGTATTTT. This chain connects TRBV6-8 to TRBJ2-3; D could derive from TRBD1 or TRBD2 (5 bases each). Germline V lookup: CDR1 MNHGY, CDR2 SAAAGT. The germline V and J ends were trimmed by 5 bases and 2 bases, with 14 bases remaining between them. The CDR3 consists of 15 residues.